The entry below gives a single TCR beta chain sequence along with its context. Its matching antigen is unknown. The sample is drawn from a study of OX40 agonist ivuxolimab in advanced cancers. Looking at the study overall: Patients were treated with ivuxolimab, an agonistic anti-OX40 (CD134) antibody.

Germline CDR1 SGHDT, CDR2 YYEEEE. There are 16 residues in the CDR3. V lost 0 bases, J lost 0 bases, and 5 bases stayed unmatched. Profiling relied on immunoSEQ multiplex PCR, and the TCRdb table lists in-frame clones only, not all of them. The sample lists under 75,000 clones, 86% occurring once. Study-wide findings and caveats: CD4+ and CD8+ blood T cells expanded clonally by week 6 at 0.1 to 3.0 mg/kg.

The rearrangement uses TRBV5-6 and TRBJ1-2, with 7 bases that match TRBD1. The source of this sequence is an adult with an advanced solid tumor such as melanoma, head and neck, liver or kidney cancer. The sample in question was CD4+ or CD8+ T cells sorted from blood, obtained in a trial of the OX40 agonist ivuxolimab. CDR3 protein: CASSLAGQAANYGYTF. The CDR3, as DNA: TGTGCCAGCAGCTTGGCCGGACAGGCCGCTAACTATGGCTACACCTTC.